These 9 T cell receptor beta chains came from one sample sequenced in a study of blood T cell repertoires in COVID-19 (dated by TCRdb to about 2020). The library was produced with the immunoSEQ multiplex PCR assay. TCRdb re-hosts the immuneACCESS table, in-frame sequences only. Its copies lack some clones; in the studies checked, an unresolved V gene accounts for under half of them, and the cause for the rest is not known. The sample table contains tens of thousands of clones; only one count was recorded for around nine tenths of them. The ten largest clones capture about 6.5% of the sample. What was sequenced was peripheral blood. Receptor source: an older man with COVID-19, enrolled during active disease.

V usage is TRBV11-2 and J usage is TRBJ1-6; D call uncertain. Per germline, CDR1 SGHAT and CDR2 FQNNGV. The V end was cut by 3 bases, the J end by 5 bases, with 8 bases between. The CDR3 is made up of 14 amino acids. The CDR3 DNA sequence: TGTGCCAGCAGCTTTGCCAGTCATAATTCACCCCTCCACTTT. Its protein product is CASSFASHNSPLHF.

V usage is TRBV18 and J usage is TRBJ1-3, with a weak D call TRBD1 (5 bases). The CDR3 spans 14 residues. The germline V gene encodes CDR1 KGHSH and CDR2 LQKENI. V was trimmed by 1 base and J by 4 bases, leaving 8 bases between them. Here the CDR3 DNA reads TGTGCCAGCTCACCACAAGGGGAAGGAAACACCATATATTTT. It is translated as CASSPQGEGNTIYF.

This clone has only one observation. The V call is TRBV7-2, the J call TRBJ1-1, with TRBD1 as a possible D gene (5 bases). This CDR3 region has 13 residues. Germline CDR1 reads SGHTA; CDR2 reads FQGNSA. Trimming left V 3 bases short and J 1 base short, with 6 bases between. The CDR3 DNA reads TGTGCCAGCAGCTTCGGGGGGAACACTGAAGCTTTCTTT. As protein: CASSFGGNTEAFF.

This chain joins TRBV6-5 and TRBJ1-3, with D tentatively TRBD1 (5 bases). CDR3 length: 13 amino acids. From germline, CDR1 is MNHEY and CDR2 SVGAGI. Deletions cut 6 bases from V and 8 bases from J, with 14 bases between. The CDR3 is CASRAPGRDTIYF. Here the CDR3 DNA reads TGTGCCAGCAGGGCTCCAGGGCGCGACACCATATATTTT.

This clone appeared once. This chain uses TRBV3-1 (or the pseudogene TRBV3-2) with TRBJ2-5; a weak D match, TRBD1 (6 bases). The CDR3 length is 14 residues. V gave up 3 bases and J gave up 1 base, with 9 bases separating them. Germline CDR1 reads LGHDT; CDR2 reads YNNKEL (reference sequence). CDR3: CASSQGRGQETQYF. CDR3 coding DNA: TGTGCCAGCAGCCAGGGCAGGGGCCAAGAGACCCAGTACTTC.

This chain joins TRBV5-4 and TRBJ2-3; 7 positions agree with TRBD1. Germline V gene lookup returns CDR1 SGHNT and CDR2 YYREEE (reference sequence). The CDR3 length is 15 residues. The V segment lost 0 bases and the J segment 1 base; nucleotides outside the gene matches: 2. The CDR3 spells CASSLDGQGTDTQYF. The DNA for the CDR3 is TGTGCCAGCAGCTTGGATGGACAGGGCACAGATACGCAGTATTTT.

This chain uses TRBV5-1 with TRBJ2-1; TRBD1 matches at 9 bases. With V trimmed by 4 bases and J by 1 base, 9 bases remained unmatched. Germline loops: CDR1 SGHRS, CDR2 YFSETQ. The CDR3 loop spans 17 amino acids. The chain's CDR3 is CASSPRTGVGSYNEQFF. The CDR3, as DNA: TGCGCCAGCAGCCCCCGGACAGGGGTGGGATCCTACAATGAGCAGTTCTTC. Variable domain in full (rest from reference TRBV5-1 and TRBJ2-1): KAGVTQTPRYLIKTRGQQVTLSCSPISGHRSVSWYQQTPGQGLQFLFEYFSETQRNKGNFPGRFSGRQFSNSRSEMNVSTLELGDSALYLCASSPRTGVGSYNEQFFGPGTRLTVL.

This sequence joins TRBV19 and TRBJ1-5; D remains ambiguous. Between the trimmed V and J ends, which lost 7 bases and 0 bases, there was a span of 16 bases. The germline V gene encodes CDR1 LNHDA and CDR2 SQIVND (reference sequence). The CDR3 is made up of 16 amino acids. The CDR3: CASTPQQAYSNQPQHF. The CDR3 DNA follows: TGTGCCAGTACCCCGCAGCAGGCCTATAGCAATCAGCCCCAGCATTTT.

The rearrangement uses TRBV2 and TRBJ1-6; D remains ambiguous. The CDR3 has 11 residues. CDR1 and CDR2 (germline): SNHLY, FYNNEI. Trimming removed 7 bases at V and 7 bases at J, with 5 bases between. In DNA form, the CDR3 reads TGTGCCAGCACCAGAAATTCACCCCTCCACTTT. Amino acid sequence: CASTRNSPLHF. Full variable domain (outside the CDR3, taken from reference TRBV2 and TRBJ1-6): EPEVTQTPSHQVTQMGQEVILRCVPISNHLYFYWYRQILGQKVEFLVSFYNNEISEKSEIFDDQFSVERPDGSNFTLKIRSTKLEDSAMYFCASTRNSPLHFGNGTRLTVT.